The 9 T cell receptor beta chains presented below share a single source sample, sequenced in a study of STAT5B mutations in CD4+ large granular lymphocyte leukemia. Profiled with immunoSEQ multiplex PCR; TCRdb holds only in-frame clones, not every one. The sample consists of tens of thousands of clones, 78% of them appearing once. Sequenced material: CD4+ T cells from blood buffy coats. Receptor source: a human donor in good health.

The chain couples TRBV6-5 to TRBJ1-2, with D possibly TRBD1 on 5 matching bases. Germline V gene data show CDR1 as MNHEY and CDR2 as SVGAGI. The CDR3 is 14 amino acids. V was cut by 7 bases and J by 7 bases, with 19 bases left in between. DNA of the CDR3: TGTGCCAGCACTCTTGGGAGGCAGGGCGGTGGCTACACCTTC. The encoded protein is CASTLGRQGGGYTF.

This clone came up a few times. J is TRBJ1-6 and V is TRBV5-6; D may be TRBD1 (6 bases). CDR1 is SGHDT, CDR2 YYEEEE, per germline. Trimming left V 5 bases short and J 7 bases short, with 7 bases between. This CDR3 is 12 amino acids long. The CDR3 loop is CASSQGNSPLHF. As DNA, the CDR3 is TGTGCCAGCAGTCAGGGGAATTCACCCCTCCACTTT.

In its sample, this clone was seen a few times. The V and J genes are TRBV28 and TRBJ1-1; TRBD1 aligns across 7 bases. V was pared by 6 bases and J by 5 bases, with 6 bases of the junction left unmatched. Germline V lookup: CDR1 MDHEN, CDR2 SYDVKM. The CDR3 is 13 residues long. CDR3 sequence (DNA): TGTGCCAGCAGCCAGACAGGGAGGACTGAAGCTTTCTTT. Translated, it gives CASSQTGRTEAFF.

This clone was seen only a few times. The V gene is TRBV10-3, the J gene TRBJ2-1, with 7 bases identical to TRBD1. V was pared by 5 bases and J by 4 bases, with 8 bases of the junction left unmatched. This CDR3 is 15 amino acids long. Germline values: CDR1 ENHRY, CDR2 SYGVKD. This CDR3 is CAISSDRKGYNEQFF. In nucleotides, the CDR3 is TGTGCCATCAGTTCGGACAGGAAAGGGTACAATGAGCAGTTCTTC.

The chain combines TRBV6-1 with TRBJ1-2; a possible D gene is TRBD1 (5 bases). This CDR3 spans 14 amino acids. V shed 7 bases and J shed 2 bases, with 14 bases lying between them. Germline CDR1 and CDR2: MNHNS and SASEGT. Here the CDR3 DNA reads TGTGCCAGCACCCTGGGGGGACGGAACTATGGCTACACCTTC. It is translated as CASTLGGRNYGYTF.

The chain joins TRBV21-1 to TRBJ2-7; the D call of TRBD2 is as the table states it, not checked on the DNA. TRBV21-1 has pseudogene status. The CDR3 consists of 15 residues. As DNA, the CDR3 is TGTGCCAGCAGCCAGCGAGGGCTAGTCGGGTACGAGCAGTACTTC. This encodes CASSQRGLVGYEQYF.

For the CDR3, the DNA is TGTGCCAGCAGCTTAGGTCAGTCAGGCGAGGTTGGGAACACTGAAGCTTTCTTT. It codes for CASSLGQSGEVGNTEAFF. This rearrangement joins TRBV11-2 to TRBJ1-1; D ambiguous. V was cut by 1 base and J by 1 base, with 19 bases left in between. The CDR3 sequence is 18 residues long. Germline loops: CDR1 SGHAT, CDR2 FQNNGV. Full variable domain (missing parts from reference TRBV11-2 and TRBJ1-1): EAGVAQSPRYKIIEKRQSVAFWCNPISGHATLYWYQQILGQGPKLLIQFQNNGVVDDSQLPKDRFSAERLKGVDSTLKIQPAKLEDSAVYLCASSLGQSGEVGNTEAFFGQGTRLTVV.

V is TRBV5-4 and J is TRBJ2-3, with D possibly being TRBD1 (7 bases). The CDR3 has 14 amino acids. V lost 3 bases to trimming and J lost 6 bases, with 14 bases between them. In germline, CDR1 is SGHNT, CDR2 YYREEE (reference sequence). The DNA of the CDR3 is TGTGCCAGCAGCTCTGGAGGGGGCTGGGATACGCAGTATTTT. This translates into CASSSGGGWDTQYF.

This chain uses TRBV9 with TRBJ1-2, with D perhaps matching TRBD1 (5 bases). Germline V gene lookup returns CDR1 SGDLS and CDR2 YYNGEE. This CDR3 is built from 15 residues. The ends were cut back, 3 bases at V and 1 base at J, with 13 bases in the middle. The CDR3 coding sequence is TGTGCCAGCAGCGCCAGTTTGGGGGGTAACTATGGCTACACCTTC. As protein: CASSASLGGNYGYTF.